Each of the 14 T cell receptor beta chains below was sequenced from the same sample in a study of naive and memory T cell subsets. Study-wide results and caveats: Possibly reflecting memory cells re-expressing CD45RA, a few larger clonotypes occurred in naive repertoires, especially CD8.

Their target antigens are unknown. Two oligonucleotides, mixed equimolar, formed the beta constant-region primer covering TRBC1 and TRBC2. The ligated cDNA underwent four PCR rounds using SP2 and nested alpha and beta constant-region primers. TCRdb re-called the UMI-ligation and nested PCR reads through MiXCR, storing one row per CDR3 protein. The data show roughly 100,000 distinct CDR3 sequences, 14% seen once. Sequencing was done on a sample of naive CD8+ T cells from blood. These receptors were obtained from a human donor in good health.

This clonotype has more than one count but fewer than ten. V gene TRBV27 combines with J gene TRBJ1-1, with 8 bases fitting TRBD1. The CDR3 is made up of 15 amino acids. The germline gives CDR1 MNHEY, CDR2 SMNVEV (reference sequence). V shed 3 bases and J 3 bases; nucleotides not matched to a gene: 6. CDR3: CASSLGTGMHTEAFF. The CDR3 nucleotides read TGTGCCAGCAGTTTGGGGACAGGAATGCACACTGAAGCTTTCTTT.

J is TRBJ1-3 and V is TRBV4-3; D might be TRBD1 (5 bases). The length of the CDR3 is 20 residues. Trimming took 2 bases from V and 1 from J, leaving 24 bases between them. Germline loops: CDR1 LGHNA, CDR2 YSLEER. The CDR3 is CASSQTYSGIQLLSGNTIYF. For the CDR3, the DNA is TGCGCCAGCAGCCAAACATACTCAGGGATACAACTCCTTTCTGGAAACACCATATATTTT.

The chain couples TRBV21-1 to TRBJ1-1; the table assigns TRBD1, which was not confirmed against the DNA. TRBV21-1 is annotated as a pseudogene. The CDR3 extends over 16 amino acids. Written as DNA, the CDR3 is TGTGCCAGCAGCAAAGTGAGGGGGCGGTTTCGGACTGAAGCTTTCTTT. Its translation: CASSKVRGRFRTEAFF.

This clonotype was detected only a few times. The CDR3 DNA is TGTGCCAGCAGTTTAATCCCGACAGGGTTGGAGACCCAGTACTTC. It codes for CASSLIPTGLETQYF. The chain carries TRBV27 and TRBJ2-5, with 7 bases fitting TRBD1. Germline V gives CDR1 MNHEY, CDR2 SMNVEV (reference sequence). The CDR3 contains 15 residues. V lost 2 bases to trimming and J lost 5 bases; unmatched junction nucleotides: 8.

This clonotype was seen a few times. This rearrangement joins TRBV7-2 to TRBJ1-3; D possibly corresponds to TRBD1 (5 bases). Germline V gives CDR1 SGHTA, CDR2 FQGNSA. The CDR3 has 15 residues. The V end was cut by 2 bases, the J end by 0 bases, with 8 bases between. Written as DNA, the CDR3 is TGTGCCAGCAGCTTACCGGGACTCTCTGGAAACACCATATATTTT. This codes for CASSLPGLSGNTIYF.

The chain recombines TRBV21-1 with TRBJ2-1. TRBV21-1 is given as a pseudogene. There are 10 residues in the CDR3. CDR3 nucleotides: TGTGCCAGCAGCAAAGGGGAGCAGTTCTTC. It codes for CASSKGEQFF.

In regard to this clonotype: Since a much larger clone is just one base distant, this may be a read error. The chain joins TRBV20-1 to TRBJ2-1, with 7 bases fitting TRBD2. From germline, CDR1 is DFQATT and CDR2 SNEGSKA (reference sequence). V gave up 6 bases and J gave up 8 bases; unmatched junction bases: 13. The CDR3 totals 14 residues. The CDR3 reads CSALTSLGWDEQFF. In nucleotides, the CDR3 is TGCAGTGCCCTGACTAGCTTGGGTTGGGATGAGCAGTTCTTC.

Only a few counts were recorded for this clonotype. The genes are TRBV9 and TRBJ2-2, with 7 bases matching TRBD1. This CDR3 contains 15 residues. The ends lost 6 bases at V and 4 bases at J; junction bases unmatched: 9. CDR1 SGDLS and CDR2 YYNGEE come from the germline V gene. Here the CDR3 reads CASTETGKGTGELFF. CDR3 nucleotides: TGTGCCAGCACCGAGACAGGGAAGGGCACCGGGGAGCTGTTTTTT.

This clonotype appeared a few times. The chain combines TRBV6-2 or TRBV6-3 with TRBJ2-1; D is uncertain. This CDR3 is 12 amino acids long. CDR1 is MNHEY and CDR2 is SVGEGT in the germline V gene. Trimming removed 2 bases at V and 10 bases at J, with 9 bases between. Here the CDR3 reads CASSYGMLEQFF. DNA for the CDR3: TGTGCCAGCAGTTACGGTATGTTGGAGCAGTTCTTC.

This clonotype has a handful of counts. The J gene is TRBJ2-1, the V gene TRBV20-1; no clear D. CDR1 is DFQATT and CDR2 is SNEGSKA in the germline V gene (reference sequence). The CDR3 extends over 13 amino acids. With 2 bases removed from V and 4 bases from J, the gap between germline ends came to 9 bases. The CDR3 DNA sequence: TGCAGTGCTAGACTATCTGGGTACAATGAGCAGTTCTTC. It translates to CSARLSGYNEQFF.

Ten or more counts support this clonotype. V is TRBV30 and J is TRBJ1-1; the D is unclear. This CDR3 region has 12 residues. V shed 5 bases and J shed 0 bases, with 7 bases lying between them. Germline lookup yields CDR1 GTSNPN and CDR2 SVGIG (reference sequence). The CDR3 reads CAWDTLNTEAFF. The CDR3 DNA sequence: TGTGCCTGGGACACTTTGAACACTGAAGCTTTCTTT.

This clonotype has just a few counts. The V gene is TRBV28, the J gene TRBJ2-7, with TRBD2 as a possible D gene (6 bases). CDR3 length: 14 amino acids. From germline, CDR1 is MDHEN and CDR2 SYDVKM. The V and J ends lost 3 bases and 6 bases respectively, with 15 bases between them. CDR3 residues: CASSFGGGSVEQYF. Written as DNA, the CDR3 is TGTGCCAGCAGTTTCGGCGGAGGGTCGGTCGAGCAGTACTTC.

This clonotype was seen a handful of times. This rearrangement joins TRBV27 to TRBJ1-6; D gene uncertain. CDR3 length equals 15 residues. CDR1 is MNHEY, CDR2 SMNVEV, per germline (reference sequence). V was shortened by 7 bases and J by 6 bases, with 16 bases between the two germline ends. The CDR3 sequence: CASTLRDASNSPLHF. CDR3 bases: TGTGCCAGCACCCTCCGGGATGCTAGTAATTCACCCCTCCACTTT.

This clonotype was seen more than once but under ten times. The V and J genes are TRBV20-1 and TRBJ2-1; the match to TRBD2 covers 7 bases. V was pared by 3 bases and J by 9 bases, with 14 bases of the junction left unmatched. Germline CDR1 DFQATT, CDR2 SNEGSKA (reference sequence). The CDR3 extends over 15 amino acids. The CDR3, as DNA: TGCAGTGCTAGGGCACGGGACTACCTCAGTTCTGAGCAGTTCTTC. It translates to CSARARDYLSSEQFF.